These 8 T cell receptor beta chains were sequenced from one sample in a study of blood T cell repertoires in COVID-19. Here immunoSEQ multiplex PCR was the method, and the copy in TCRdb shows in-frame clones only, minus some. The sample lists some 110,000 clones; about 93% were seen once. Sequenced: peripheral blood. These receptors all come from a man in his forties or fifties with COVID-19, enrolled during active disease.

This chain links TRBV6-5 with TRBJ2-3; the match to TRBD2 covers 13 bases. J lost 4 bases, V lost 6 bases, and 4 bases had no gene match. There are 15 residues in the CDR3. In germline, CDR1 is MNHEY, CDR2 SVGAGI. The chain's CDR3 is CASRRGLAGSDTQYF. In DNA, the CDR3 is TGTGCCAGCAGGCGGGGACTAGCGGGATCAGATACGCAGTATTTT.

The chain carries TRBV9 and TRBJ2-1; D remains unclear. The CDR3 length is 13 residues. Germline V gene data show CDR1 as SGDLS and CDR2 as YYNGEE. V was pared by 4 bases and J by 7 bases, with 12 bases between. Written as DNA, the CDR3 is TGTGCCAGCAGCCCCCCCTACGGGAATGAGCAGTTCTTC. Encoded protein: CASSPPYGNEQFF.

This chain links TRBV5-6 with TRBJ2-5, with D maybe TRBD1 (5 bases). The CDR3 is 15 amino acids. Trimming removed 0 bases at V and 0 bases at J, with 9 bases between. Germline lookup yields CDR1 SGHDT and CDR2 YYEEEE. The CDR3 loop is CASSLVTAYQETQYF. DNA for the CDR3: TGTGCCAGCAGCTTGGTGACAGCTTACCAAGAGACCCAGTACTTC.

For the CDR3, the DNA is TGTGCCAGCAGAGAGGACTCCTACGAGCAGTACTTC. Translation gives CASREDSYEQYF. The chain is built from TRBV2 and TRBJ2-7; D is unclear. Germline CDR1 reads SNHLY; CDR2 reads FYNNEI. The CDR3 is 12 amino acids. V lost 6 bases and J 0 bases, leaving 6 bases between the germline ends.

The rearrangement uses TRBV6-6 and TRBJ1-5; no firm D call. Germline V gene sequence: CDR1 MNHNY, CDR2 SVGAGI (reference sequence). Trimming took 8 bases from V and 1 from J, leaving 12 bases between them. This CDR3 comprises 14 residues. CDR3 bases: TGTGCCAGCGTGGCAGGTGGGAGCAATCAGCCCCAGCATTTT. Its protein product is CASVAGGSNQPQHF.

The genes are TRBV19 and TRBJ1-1, with TRBD1 as a possible D gene (6 bases). Germline CDR1 is LNHDA and CDR2 is SQIVND (reference sequence). CDR3 length equals 16 residues. With 6 bases removed from V and 5 bases from J, the gap between germline ends came to 22 bases. The CDR3 coding sequence is TGTGCCAGTAGCGGGGGGACACGGCGATGGGGTACTGAAGCTTTCTTT. This sequence encodes CASSGGTRRWGTEAFF. Supplemented by reference TRBV19 and TRBJ1-1, the full variable domain reads DGGITQSPKYLFRKEGQNVTLSCEQNLNHDAMYWYRQDPGQGLRLIYYSQIVNDFQKGDIAEGYSVSREKKESFPLTVTSAQKNPTAFYLCASSGGTRRWGTEAFFGQGTRLTVV.

This sequence joins TRBV6-1 and TRBJ1-6, with D unresolved. The CDR3 is 15 amino acids. V dropped 3 bases and J dropped 8 bases, with 14 bases sitting between them. Germline values: CDR1 MNHNS, CDR2 SASEGT. The CDR3 is CASSEGGADHSPLHF. Here the CDR3 DNA reads TGTGCCAGCAGTGAGGGCGGAGCGGATCATTCACCCCTCCACTTT.

V gene TRBV19 combines with J gene TRBJ1-1; 9 nucleotides match TRBD1. CDR3 length: 13 residues. Germline trimming cut 7 bases from V and 1 base from J; bases unmatched to any gene: 1. CDR1 is LNHDA and CDR2 is SQIVND in the germline V gene (reference sequence). For the CDR3, the DNA is TGTGCCAGTATGGGACAGGGGAACACTGAAGCTTTCTTT. Protein product: CASMGQGNTEAFF.